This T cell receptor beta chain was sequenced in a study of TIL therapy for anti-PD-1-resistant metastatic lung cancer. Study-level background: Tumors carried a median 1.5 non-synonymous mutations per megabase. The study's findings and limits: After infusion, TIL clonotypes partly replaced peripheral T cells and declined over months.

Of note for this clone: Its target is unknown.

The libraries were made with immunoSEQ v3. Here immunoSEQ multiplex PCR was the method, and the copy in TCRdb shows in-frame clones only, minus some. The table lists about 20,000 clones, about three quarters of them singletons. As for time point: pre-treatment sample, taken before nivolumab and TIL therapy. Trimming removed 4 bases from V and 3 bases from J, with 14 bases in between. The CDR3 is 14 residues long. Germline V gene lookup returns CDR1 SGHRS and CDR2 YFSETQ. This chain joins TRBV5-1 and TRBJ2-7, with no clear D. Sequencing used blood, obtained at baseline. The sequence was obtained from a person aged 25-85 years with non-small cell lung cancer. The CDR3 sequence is CASSHDMLGYEQYF. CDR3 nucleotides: TGCGCCAGCAGCCACGACATGTTAGGCTACGAGCAGTACTTC.